This T cell receptor (beta chain) was sequenced in a study of T cells in Graves' hyperthyroidism and ophthalmopathy. Whole-study context: Peripheral blood was obtained at initial diagnosis, preceding any treatment. Study conclusions and caveats: Most thyroid clonotypes with frequency above 0.001 were detected in blood.

CDR1 is LNHDA and CDR2 is SQIVND in the germline V gene (reference sequence). Trimming took off 5 bases at V and 1 base at J, with 15 bases between the two ends. The CDR3 totals 15 residues. The study excluded patients with uncontrolled infection, other autoimmune disease, pregnancy or lactation. Diagnoses were made from clinical symptoms, serum measures (thyroxine and TRAb), thyroid ultrasound and orbital computed tomography. In this sample, this clonotype turned up a few times. Its antigen is unidentified. From RNA transcripts, TCR beta CDR3 regions were amplified. First-round RT-PCR of the TCR CDR3 relied on the HTBI primer set. One entry per CDR3 protein results from TCRdb running MiXCR on the multiplex PCR reads. The data hold approximately 600,000 distinct CDR3 sequences, with about 17% observed a single time.

J is TRBJ2-7 and V is TRBV19; D could derive from TRBD1 or TRBD2 (5 bases each). The sample was blood. The sequence came from a young woman with Graves' hyperthyroidism. CDR3 residues: CASSVSGAASYEQYF. CDR3 nucleotide sequence: TGTGCCAGTAGTGTCTCCGGGGCGGCATCCTACGAGCAGTACTTC.